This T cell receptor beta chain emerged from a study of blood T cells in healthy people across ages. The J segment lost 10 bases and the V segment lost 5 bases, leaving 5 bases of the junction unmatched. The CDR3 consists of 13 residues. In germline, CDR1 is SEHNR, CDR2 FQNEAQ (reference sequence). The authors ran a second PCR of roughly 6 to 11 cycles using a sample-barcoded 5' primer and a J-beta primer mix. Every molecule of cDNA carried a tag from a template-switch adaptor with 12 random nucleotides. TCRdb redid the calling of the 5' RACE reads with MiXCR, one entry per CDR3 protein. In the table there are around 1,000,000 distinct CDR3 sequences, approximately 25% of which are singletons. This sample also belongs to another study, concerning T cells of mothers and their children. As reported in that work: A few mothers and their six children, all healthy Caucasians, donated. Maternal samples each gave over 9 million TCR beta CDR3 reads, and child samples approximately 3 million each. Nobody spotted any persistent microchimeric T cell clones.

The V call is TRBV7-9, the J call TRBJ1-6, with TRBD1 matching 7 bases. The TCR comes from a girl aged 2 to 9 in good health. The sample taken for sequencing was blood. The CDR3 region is CASSGQEISPLHF. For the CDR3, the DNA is TGTGCCAGCAGCGGACAGGAGATCTCACCCCTCCACTTT.